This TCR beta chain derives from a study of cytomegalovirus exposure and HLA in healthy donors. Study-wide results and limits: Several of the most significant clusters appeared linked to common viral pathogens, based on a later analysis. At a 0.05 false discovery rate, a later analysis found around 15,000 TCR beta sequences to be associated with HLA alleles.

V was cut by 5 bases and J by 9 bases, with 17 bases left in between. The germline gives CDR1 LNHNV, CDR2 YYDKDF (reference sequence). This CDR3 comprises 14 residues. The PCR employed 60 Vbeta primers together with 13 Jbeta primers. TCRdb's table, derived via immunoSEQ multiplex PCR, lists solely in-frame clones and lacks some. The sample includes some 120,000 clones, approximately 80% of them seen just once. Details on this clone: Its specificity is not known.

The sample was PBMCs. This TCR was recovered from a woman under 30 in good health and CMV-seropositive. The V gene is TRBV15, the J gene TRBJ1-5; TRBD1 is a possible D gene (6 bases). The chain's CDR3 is CATSPQGTKSPQHF. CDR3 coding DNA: TGTGCCACCAGCCCACAGGGAACGAAGTCGCCCCAGCATTTT.